The present T cell receptor (beta chain) was sequenced within a study of cytomegalovirus exposure and HLA in healthy donors. This clone was counted only a few times. No antigen is known for it. Study-wide findings and caveats: In the analysis, some V segments, TRBV6-2 and TRBV6-3 included, were excluded as indistinguishable.

The PCR made use of 60 Vbeta and 13 Jbeta primers. This table comes from immunoSEQ multiplex PCR, and its TCRdb copy is limited to in-frame clones, with some not included. The sample has approximately 100,000 clones, less than 85% seen once. The V end lost 5 bases, the J end lost 0 bases, and 14 bases lay between the germline ends. This CDR3 region has 16 residues. Germline V gives CDR1 MNHEY, CDR2 SMNVEV (reference sequence). This clonotype was sampled from a woman younger than 30 in good health and CMV-seropositive. The specimen was PBMCs. The chain joins TRBV27 to TRBJ1-3; a weak D match, TRBD1 (5 bases). CDR3 sequence: CASSRTSGDSGNTIYF. CDR3 bases: TGTGCCAGCAGTCGGACATCAGGAGACTCTGGAAACACCATATATTTT.